This record covers a single T cell receptor beta chain. These data come from a study of blood T cell repertoires in COVID-19. Study context: Italy, Spain and the United States were the sources of the convalescent and acute COVID-19 samples. PBMCs, B-cell-depleted T cells, or T cells were the source of the cDNA or gDNA that made up the material.

The V gene end was trimmed by 1 base and the J gene end by 4 bases; junction bases not matched to a gene: 4. Germline CDR1 is LGHNA and CDR2 is YSLEER. The CDR3 has 15 amino acids. Assay used: immunoSEQ multiplex PCR; TCRdb lists only in-frame clones, some missing. Among fewer than 250,000 clones, over 75% were seen once, and the ten largest hold approximately 7.4%. Those enrolled, adults aged roughly 18 to 90 years, came from around 25 US areas. Cohort placement rested on clinical history that participants reported themselves. The chain carries TRBV4-3 and TRBJ2-3; TRBD1 aligns across 8 bases. Input material: PBMCs or T cells enriched from blood (not recorded which). The source of this sequence is a woman aged 40-49 years with acute COVID-19. The CDR3: CASSQGRGLSDTQYF. The CDR3 bases are TGCGCCAGCAGCCAAGGCAGGGGGCTGTCAGATACGCAGTATTTT.